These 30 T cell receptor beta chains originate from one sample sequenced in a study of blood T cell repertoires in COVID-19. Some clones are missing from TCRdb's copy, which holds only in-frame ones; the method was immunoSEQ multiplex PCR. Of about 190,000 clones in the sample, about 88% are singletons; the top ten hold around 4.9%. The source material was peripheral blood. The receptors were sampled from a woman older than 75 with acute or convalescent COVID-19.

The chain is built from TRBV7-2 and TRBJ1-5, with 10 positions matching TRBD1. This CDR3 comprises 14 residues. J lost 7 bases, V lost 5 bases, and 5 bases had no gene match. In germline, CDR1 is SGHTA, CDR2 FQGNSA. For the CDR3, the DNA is TGTGCCAGCAGCGCGGGACAGGGGTACCAGCCCCAGCATTTT. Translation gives CASSAGQGYQPQHF.

The CDR3 DNA is TGTGCCAGCAGCTTAGAATTTGGGACAGGGCTTGGTCAGCCCCAGCATTTT. This translates into CASSLEFGTGLGQPQHF. The rearrangement links TRBV7-2 to TRBJ1-5; 9 positions match TRBD1. Germline V gene sequence: CDR1 SGHTA, CDR2 FQGNSA. The CDR3 extends over 17 amino acids. V shed 1 base, J shed 6 bases, and the junction held 10 bases outside the gene matches.

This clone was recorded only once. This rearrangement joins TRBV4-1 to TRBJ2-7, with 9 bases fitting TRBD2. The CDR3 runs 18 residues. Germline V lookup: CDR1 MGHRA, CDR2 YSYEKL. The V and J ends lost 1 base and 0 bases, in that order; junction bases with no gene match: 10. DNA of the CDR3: TGCGCCAGCAGCCAAGTCTGGGCTTCTAGCGGGAACTCCTACGAGCAGTACTTC. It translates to CASSQVWASSGNSYEQYF.

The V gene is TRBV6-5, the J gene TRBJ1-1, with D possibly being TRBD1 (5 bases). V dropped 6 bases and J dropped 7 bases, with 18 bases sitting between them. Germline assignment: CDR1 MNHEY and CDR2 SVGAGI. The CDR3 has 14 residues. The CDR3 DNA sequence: TGTGCCAGCAGCCTCCGCGGGGGGGTCGGTGAAGCTTTCTTT. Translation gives CASSLRGGVGEAFF.

CDR3: CASREWTGGSPLHF. DNA of the CDR3: TGTGCCAGCAGAGAGTGGACAGGCGGATCACCCCTCCACTTT. The rearrangement uses TRBV7-2 and TRBJ1-6, with 7 bases fitting TRBD1. The ends lost 6 bases at V and 10 bases at J; junction bases unmatched: 9. This CDR3 is 14 amino acids long. Germline CDR1 is SGHTA and CDR2 is FQGNSA.

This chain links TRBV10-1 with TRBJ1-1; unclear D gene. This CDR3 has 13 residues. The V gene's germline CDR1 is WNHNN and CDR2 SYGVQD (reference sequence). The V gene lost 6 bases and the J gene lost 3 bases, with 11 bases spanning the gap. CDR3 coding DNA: TGCGCCAGCAGCCGGCGGTTCGACACTGAAGCTTTCTTT. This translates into CASSRRFDTEAFF.

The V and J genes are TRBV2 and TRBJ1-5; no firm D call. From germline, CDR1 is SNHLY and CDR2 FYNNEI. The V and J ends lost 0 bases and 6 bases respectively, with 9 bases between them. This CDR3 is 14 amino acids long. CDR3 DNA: TGTGCCAGCAGTGAAGCGCTTCATAGTCAGCCCCAGCATTTT. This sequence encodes CASSEALHSQPQHF.

The CDR3 sequence is CAWSTPPGWNTQYF. The CDR3 DNA reads as TGTGCCTGGAGTACGCCTCCAGGGTGGAATACGCAGTATTTT. This chain joins TRBV30 and TRBJ2-3, with D perhaps TRBD1 (5 bases). The germline gives CDR1 GTSNPN, CDR2 SVGIG (reference sequence). The CDR3 length is 14 residues. Trimming cost V 2 bases and J 7 bases, with 16 bases left between them.

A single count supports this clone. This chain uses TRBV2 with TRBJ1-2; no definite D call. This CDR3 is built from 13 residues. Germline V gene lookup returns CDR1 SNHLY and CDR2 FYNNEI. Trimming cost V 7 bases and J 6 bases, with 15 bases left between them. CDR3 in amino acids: CASIREKANGYTF. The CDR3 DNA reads TGTGCCAGCATAAGGGAGAAGGCGAATGGCTACACCTTC. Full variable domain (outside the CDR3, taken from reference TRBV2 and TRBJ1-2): EPEVTQTPSHQVTQMGQEVILRCVPISNHLYFYWYRQILGQKVEFLVSFYNNEISEKSEIFDDQFSVERPDGSNFTLKIRSTKLEDSAMYFCASIREKANGYTFGSGTRLTVV.

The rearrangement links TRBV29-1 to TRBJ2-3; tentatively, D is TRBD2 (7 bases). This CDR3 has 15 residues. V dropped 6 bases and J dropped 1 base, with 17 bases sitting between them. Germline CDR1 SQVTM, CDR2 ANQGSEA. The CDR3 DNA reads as TGCAGCGTCGAGGGGGGGTTAGAGGGCACAGATACGCAGTATTTT. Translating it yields CSVEGGLEGTDTQYF.

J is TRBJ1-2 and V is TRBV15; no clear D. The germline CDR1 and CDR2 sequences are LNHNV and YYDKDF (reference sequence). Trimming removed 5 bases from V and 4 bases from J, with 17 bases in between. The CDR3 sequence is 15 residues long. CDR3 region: CATSPSLEGIYGYTF. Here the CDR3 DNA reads TGTGCCACCAGCCCGAGCTTGGAGGGTATCTATGGCTACACCTTC. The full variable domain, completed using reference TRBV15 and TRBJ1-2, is DAMVIQNPRYQVTQFGKPVTLSCSQTLNHNVMYWYQQKSSQAPKLLFHYYDKDFNNEADTPDNFQSRRPNTSFCFLDIRSPGLGDTAMYLCATSPSLEGIYGYTFGSGTRLTVV.

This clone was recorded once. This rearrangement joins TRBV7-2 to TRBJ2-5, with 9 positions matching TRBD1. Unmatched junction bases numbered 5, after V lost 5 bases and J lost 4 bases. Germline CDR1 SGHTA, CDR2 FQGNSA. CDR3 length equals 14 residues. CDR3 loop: CASSLDRGRETQYF. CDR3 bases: TGTGCCAGCAGCCTGGACAGGGGCCGAGAGACCCAGTACTTC.

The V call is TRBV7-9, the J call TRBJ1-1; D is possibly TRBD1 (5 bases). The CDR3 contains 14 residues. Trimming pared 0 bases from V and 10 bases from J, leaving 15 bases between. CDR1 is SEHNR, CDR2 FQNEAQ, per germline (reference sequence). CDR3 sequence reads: CASSLAVGVLGAFF. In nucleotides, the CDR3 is TGTGCCAGCAGCTTAGCGGTAGGGGTTTTAGGAGCTTTCTTT.

CDR3 bases: TGTGCTAGTGGTTTGGGGGGACTAGCCCAGTTCTTC. Translated, it gives CASGLGGLAQFF. The chain uses TRBV12-5 and TRBJ2-1; 9 bases are a match to TRBD2. CDR3 size: 12 residues. J gave up 13 bases and V 1 base, and 2 bases lay outside the gene matches. CDR1 and CDR2 from the germline V gene are LGHNT and FRNRAP.

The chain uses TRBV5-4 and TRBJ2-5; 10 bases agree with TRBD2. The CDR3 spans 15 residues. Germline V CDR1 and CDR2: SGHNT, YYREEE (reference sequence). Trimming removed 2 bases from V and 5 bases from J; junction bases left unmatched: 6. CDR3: CASSFRLAGEETQYF. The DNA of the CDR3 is TGTGCCAGCAGCTTTCGGCTAGCGGGAGAGGAGACCCAGTACTTC.

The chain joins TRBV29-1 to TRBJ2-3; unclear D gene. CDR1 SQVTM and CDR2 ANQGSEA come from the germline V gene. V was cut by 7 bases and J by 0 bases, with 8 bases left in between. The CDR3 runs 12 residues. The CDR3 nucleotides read TGCAGCGAAACTTCTAGCACAGATACGCAGTATTTT. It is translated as CSETSSTDTQYF.

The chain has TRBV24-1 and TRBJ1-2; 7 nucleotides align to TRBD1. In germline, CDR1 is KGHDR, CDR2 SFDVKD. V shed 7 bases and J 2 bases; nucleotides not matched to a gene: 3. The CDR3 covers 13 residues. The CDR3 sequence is CATSATGNYGYTF. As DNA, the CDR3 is TGTGCCACCAGCGCGACAGGGAACTATGGCTACACCTTC.

The CDR3 DNA reads TGCGCCAGCAGCTTGGCCCCACAGGGCCCTGGAAACACCATATATTTT. Amino acids: CASSLAPQGPGNTIYF. The rearrangement links TRBV5-1 to TRBJ1-3; a weak D match, TRBD1 (6 bases). V gave up 0 bases and J gave up 2 bases, with 12 bases separating them. The CDR3 covers 16 residues. Germline V gene data show CDR1 as SGHRS and CDR2 as YFSETQ.

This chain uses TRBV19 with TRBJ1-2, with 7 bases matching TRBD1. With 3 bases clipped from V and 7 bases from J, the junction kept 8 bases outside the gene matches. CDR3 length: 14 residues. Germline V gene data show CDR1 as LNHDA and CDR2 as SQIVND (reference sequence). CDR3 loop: CASSIQDRVGGYTF. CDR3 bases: TGTGCCAGTAGTATCCAAGACAGGGTTGGTGGCTACACCTTC. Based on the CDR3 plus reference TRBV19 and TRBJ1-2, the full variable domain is DGGITQSPKYLFRKEGQNVTLSCEQNLNHDAMYWYRQDPGQGLRLIYYSQIVNDFQKGDIAEGYSVSREKKESFPLTVTSAQKNPTAFYLCASSIQDRVGGYTFGSGTRLTVV.

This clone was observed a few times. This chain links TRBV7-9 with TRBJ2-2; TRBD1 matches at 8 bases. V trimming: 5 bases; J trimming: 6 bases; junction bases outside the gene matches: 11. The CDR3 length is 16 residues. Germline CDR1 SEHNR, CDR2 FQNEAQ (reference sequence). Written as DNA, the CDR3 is TGTGCCAGCAGCCGATCGTTCCTACAGGGGGCCGGGGAGCTGTTTTTT. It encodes CASSRSFLQGAGELFF.

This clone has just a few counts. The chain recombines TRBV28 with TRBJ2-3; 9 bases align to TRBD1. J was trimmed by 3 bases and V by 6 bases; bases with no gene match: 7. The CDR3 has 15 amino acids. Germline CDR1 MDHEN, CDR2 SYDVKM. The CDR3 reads CASRGQGKRTDTQYF. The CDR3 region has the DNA TGTGCCAGCAGGGGACAGGGAAAACGGACAGATACGCAGTATTTT.

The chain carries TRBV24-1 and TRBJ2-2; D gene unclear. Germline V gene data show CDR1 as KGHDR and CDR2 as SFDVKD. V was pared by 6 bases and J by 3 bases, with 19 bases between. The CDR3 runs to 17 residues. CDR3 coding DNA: TGTGCCACCAGTCCCGGCAGGATCCTTTTGGACACCGGGGAGCTGTTTTTT. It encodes CATSPGRILLDTGELFF.

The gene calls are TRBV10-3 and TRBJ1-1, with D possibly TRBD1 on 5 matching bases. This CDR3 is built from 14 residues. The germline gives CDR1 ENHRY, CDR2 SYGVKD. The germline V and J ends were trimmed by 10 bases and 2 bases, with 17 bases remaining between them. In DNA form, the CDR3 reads TGTGCCACCCACCGGGGGGAAGCCAACACTGAAGCTTTCTTT. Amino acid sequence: CATHRGEANTEAFF.

CDR3 in amino acids: CASGDRGLYEQFF. The CDR3 DNA follows: TGCGCCAGCGGGGACAGGGGGCTCTATGAGCAGTTCTTC. The chain employs TRBV5-1 and TRBJ2-1, with 12 positions matching TRBD1. V shed 7 bases, J shed 8 bases, and the junction held 4 bases outside the gene matches. The germline V gene has CDR1 SGHRS and CDR2 YFSETQ. CDR3 length equals 13 residues.

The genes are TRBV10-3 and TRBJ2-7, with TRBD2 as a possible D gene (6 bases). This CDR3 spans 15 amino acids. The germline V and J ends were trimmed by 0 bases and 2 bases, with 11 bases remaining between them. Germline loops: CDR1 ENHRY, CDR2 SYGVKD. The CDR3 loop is CAISESRGLTYEQYF. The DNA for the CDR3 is TGTGCCATCAGTGAGTCGAGGGGACTTACCTACGAGCAGTACTTC.

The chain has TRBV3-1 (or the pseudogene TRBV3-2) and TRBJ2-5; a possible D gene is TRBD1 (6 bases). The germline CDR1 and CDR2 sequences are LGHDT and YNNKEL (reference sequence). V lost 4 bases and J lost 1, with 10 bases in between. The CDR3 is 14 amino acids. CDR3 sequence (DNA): TGTGCCAGCAGCCGAGTAGGGGGCCAAGAGACCCAGTACTTC. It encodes CASSRVGGQETQYF.

This CDR3 is CATSGLGLAGLNEQFF. For the CDR3, the DNA is TGTGCCACCAGCGGGCTGGGACTAGCGGGACTCAATGAGCAGTTCTTC. The rearrangement joins TRBV15 to TRBJ2-1; TRBD2 matches at 13 bases. Looked up from germline, CDR1 is LNHNV and CDR2 is YYDKDF (reference sequence). CDR3 size: 16 residues. J gave up 6 bases and V 5 bases, and 7 bases lay outside the gene matches.

CDR3 in DNA: TGCAGCGCTTCCCGGAATGAGCAGTTCTTC. Translation: CSASRNEQFF. The rearrangement joins TRBV29-1 to TRBJ2-1; the D is unclear. CDR3 length: 10 residues. The germline gives CDR1 SQVTM, CDR2 ANQGSEA. Trimming cost V 7 bases and J 7 bases, with 8 bases left between them.

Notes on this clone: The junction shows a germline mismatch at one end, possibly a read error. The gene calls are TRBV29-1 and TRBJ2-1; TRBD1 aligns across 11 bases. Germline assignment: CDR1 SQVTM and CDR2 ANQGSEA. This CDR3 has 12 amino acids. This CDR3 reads CSVEVRGTGGIF. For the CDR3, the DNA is TGCAGCGTTGAAGTTCGAGGGACAGGGGGGATCTTC.

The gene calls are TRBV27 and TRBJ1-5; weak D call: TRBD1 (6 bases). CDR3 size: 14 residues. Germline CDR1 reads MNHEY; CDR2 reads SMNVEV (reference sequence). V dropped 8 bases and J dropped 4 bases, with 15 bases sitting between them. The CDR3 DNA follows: TGTGCCAGCGGGGAAATGAGGGGGAATCAGCCCCAGCATTTT. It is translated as CASGEMRGNQPQHF.